Below, 12 T cell receptor beta chains from the same sample are listed, as sequenced in a study of shared clonotypes between healthy human individuals. The data were produced by immunoSEQ multiplex PCR, yet TCRdb's version contains in-frame clones alone and is incomplete. The sample holds around 750,000 clones; under 80% are singletons and the top ten take 1.5% to 2%. The source material was memory CD4+ T cells sorted from blood. The sample's subset: CD45RA-negative fraction. The source is a woman aged 25 to 45 in good health.

V and J are TRBV19 and TRBJ1-1; D might be TRBD1 (5 bases). Germline values: CDR1 LNHDA, CDR2 SQIVND (reference sequence). The CDR3 has 15 residues. V was cut by 5 bases and J by 1 base, with 14 bases left in between. The chain's CDR3 is CASSPPPGRNTEAFF. CDR3 bases: TGTGCCAGTAGTCCGCCCCCAGGGAGGAACACTGAAGCTTTCTTT.

The V call is TRBV19, the J call TRBJ1-2; D gene ambiguous. CDR1 LNHDA and CDR2 SQIVND come from the germline V gene (reference sequence). CDR3 length: 16 amino acids. Trimming removed 4 bases at V and 1 base at J, with 16 bases between. The CDR3 nucleotides are TGTGCCAGTAGTACGACGGGTACGAGTTATAACTATGGCTACACCTTC. Residues: CASSTTGTSYNYGYTF.

This clone appeared many times. The V gene is TRBV2, the J gene TRBJ2-3; 7 bases are a match to TRBD1. The CDR3 spans 14 residues. The germline gives CDR1 SNHLY, CDR2 FYNNEI. The junction had 2 bases not matched to a gene; V was cut back by 5 bases and J by 0 bases. The CDR3 DNA follows: TGTGCCAGCAGTTGGACAGGTAGCACAGATACGCAGTATTTT. Protein product: CASSWTGSTDTQYF.

With regard to this clone: Other DNA sequences in this sample translate to the same CDR3. The chain has TRBV25-1 and TRBJ2-5; D remains unclear. The J call may be wrong; the DNA end is better matched by TRBJ2-7. This CDR3 has 12 amino acids. Germline CDR1 MGHDK, CDR2 SYGVNS. CDR3 sequence reads: CASRGTTYEQYF. The CDR3 DNA sequence: TGTGCCAGCAGGGGCACTACCTACGAGCAGTACTTC.

Note on this clone: Other DNA sequences in this specimen translate into the identical CDR3. The chain is built from TRBV20-1 and TRBJ2-3; the D is unclear. The CDR3 sequence is 11 residues long. Trimming removed 1 base from V and 3 bases from J, with 2 bases in between. Germline V lookup: CDR1 DFQATT, CDR2 SNEGSKA (reference sequence). The CDR3 loop reads CSARGTDTQYF. The CDR3 nucleotides are TGCAGTGCTAGAGGGACAGATACGCAGTATTTT.

CDR3 residues: CASSPGTGGISGNTIYF. In DNA form, the CDR3 reads TGTGCCAGCAGTCCCGGGACAGGGGGTATCTCTGGAAACACCATATATTTT. The rearrangement links TRBV28 to TRBJ1-3; 11 bases are a match to TRBD1. CDR1 MDHEN and CDR2 SYDVKM come from the germline V gene. The V segment lost 5 bases and the J segment 0 bases; nucleotides outside the gene matches: 6. The CDR3 contains 17 residues.

The chain joins TRBV30 to TRBJ1-4; D unclear. CDR3 length: 13 amino acids. Per the germline V gene, CDR1 is GTSNPN and CDR2 is SVGIG (reference sequence). V lost 0 bases, J lost 7 bases, and 9 bases lay in between. In nucleotides, the CDR3 is TGTGCCTGGAGTGTACGGTTGAGTGAAAAACTGTTTTTT. It is translated as CAWSVRLSEKLFF. Supplemented by reference TRBV30 and TRBJ1-4, the full variable domain reads SQTIHQWPATLVQPVGSPLSLECTVEGTSNPNLYWYRQAAGRGLQLLFYSVGIGQISSEVPQNLSASRPQDRQFILSSKKLLLSDSGFYLCAWSVRLSEKLFFGSGTQLSVL.

The rearrangement links TRBV28 to TRBJ1-5; weak D call: TRBD1 (5 bases). Germline assignment: CDR1 MDHEN and CDR2 SYDVKM. Trimming cost V 7 bases and J 0 bases, with 22 bases left between them. The CDR3 sequence is 18 residues long. CDR3 DNA: TGTGCCAGCAAGCGGGTTGGGACGGGGGTTTATAGCAATCAGCCCCAGCATTTT. Translating gives CASKRVGTGVYSNQPQHF.

The rearrangement joins TRBV7-3 to TRBJ1-1; D not resolved. CDR1 SGHTA and CDR2 FQGTGA come from the germline V gene. Between the trimmed V and J ends, which lost 2 bases and 5 bases, there was a span of 12 bases. The CDR3 is made up of 14 amino acids. The DNA of the CDR3 is TGTGCCAGCAGCTTACATGGGCCGGAGACTGAAGCTTTCTTT. Encoded protein: CASSLHGPETEAFF. Full variable domain (rest looked up from reference TRBV7-3 and TRBJ1-1): GAGVSQTPSNKVTEKGKYVELRCDPISGHTALYWYRQSLGQGPEFLIYFQGTGAADDSGLPNDRFFAVRPEGSVSTLKIQRTERGDSAVYLCASSLHGPETEAFFGQGTRLTVV.

The chain links TRBV19 to TRBJ2-6; 9 nucleotides agree with TRBD2. V was clipped by 8 bases and J by 3 bases; unmatched bases: 11. CDR3 length: 17 amino acids. CDR1 and CDR2 from the germline V gene are LNHDA and SQIVND (reference sequence). The CDR3 loop reads CASRAGGVNRGANVLTF. As DNA, the CDR3 is TGTGCCAGTCGAGCGGGGGGCGTCAACCGTGGGGCCAACGTCCTGACTTTC.

This chain links TRBV10-3 with TRBJ1-1; a weak D match, TRBD1 (6 bases). This CDR3 comprises 16 residues. V dropped 6 bases and J dropped 7 bases, with 24 bases sitting between them. Looked up from germline, CDR1 is ENHRY and CDR2 is SYGVKD. As DNA, the CDR3 is TGTGCCATCAGCGGCCGAACAGGGATGGGCCGGCTTGAAGCTTTCTTT. This sequence encodes CAISGRTGMGRLEAFF.

This chain connects TRBV7-9 to TRBJ1-2; 10 bases are shared with TRBD1. This CDR3 contains 15 residues. The trim removed 5 bases at V and 4 bases at J, leaving 7 bases unmatched. Germline V gene data show CDR1 as SEHNR and CDR2 as FQNEAQ (reference sequence). The CDR3 coding sequence is TGTGCCAGCAGCGCGACAGGGGGCGCCGGCTATGGCTACACCTTC. This sequence encodes CASSATGGAGYGYTF.